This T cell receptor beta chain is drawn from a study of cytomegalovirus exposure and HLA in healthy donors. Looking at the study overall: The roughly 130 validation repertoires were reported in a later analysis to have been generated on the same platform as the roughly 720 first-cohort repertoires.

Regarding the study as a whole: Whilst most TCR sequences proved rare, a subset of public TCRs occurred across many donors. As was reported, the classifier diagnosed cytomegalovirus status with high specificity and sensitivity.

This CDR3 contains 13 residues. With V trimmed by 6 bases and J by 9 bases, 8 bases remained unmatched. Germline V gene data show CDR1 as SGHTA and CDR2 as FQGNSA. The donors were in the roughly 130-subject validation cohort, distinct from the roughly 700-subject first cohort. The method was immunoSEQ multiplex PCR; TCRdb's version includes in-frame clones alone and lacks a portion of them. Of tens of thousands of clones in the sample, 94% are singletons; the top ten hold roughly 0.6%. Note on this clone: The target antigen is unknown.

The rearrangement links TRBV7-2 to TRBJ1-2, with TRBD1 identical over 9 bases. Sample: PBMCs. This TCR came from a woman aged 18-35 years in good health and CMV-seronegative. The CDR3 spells CASRQTGGGSYTF. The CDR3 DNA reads TGTGCCAGCAGGCAAACAGGGGGCGGCAGCTACACCTTC.